The 9 T cell receptor beta chains reported below all come from one sample, sequenced in a study of cytomegalovirus exposure and HLA in healthy donors. The PCR ran on 60 Vbeta and 13 Jbeta primers. Only in-frame clones appear in the TCRdb table, and some are missing; sequencing was by immunoSEQ multiplex PCR. Counted here are over 150,000 clones, about 80% occurring once; the ten biggest clones make up around 2.2%. Sequencing was performed on PBMCs. The receptors originated from a woman between 25 and 40 years old in good health and CMV-seronegative.

The chain uses TRBV7-2 and TRBJ2-7; possibly TRBD2 for D (6 bases). The germline CDR1 and CDR2 sequences are SGHTA and FQGNSA. This CDR3 spans 15 amino acids. With 3 bases removed from V and 5 bases from J, the gap between germline ends came to 17 bases. This CDR3 reads CASSFISGGGHEQYF. CDR3 DNA: TGTGCCAGCAGCTTTATTAGCGGAGGAGGCCACGAGCAGTACTTC. Complete variable domain (other parts from reference TRBV7-2 and TRBJ2-7): GAGVSQSPSNKVTEKGKDVELRCDPISGHTALYWYRQSLGQGLEFLIYFQGNSAPDKSGLPSDRFSAERTGGSVSTLTIQRTQQEDSAVYLCASSFISGGGHEQYFGPGTRLTVT.

J is TRBJ2-6 and V is TRBV19; the D gene is possibly TRBD1 (7 bases). There are 16 residues in the CDR3. Trimming pared 5 bases from V and 4 bases from J, leaving 15 bases between. The germline CDR1 and CDR2 sequences are LNHDA and SQIVND (reference sequence). The CDR3, as DNA: TGTGCCAGTAGTCAATCCAGGGGGGCCGGGGCCAACGTCCTGACTTTC. As protein: CASSQSRGAGANVLTF.

The chain carries TRBV7-2 and TRBJ2-5; the match to TRBD1 covers 7 bases. V trimming: 1 base; J trimming: 2 bases; junction bases outside the gene matches: 10. The CDR3 is made up of 17 amino acids. Germline CDR1 reads SGHTA; CDR2 reads FQGNSA. The CDR3 region has the DNA TGTGCCAGCAGCTTAGGAGGGACAGCACAGCTGCAAGAGACCCAGTACTTC. As protein: CASSLGGTAQLQETQYF.

V usage is TRBV27 and J usage is TRBJ2-1; 11 bases line up with TRBD2. CDR3 length: 17 residues. CDR1 MNHEY and CDR2 SMNVEV come from the germline V gene (reference sequence). V shed 8 bases, J shed 1 base, and the junction held 10 bases outside the gene matches. CDR3 nucleotides: TGTGCCAGCCAACTAGCGGGAGCCCTTCTGTCCTACAATGAGCAGTTCTTC. This encodes CASQLAGALLSYNEQFF.

The V and J genes are TRBV7-8 and TRBJ2-7; 8 bases fit TRBD2. CDR1 and CDR2 from the germline V gene are SGHVS and FQNEAQ. The CDR3 sequence is 16 residues long. Trimming removed 2 bases from V and 5 bases from J; junction bases left unmatched: 11. The CDR3 DNA sequence: TGTGCCAGCAGCTTATCGGTCGGGGCGGGAGGTAACGAGCAGTACTTC. Translation: CASSLSVGAGGNEQYF. Based on the CDR3 plus reference TRBV7-8 and TRBJ2-7, the full variable domain is GAGVSQSPRYKVAKRGQDVALRCDPISGHVSLFWYQQALGQGPEFLTYFQNEAQLDKSGLPSDRFFAERPEGSVSTLKIQRTQQEDSAVYLCASSLSVGAGGNEQYFGPGTRLTVT.

This clone is a singleton in its sample. The chain couples TRBV7-9 to TRBJ1-5; no clear D gene. Per the germline V gene, CDR1 is SEHNR and CDR2 is FQNEAQ (reference sequence). The CDR3 consists of 13 residues. V lost 5 bases, J lost 3 bases, and 8 bases lay in between. CDR3 amino acids: CASSPGSNQPQHF. The CDR3 DNA reads as TGTGCCAGCAGCCCCGGTTCCAATCAGCCCCAGCATTTT.

This clone came up once. The V and J genes are TRBV13 and TRBJ1-3; TRBD1 agrees at 10 bases. The CDR3 runs to 19 residues. Germline CDR1 reads PRHDT; CDR2 reads FYEKMQ (reference sequence). Losses at the gene ends were 5 bases for V and 0 bases for J; bases not matched to a gene: 13. The CDR3 sequence is CASSLAGQGSSLSGNTIYF. The DNA for the CDR3 is TGTGCCAGCAGCCTGGCGGGACAGGGGAGTTCCCTCTCTGGAAACACCATATATTTT. The variable domain in full, completed from reference TRBV13 and TRBJ1-3, reads AAGVIQSPRHLIKEKRETATLKCYPIPRHDTVYWYQQGPGQDPQFLISFYEKMQSDKGSIPDRFSAQQFSDYHSELNMSSLELGDSALYFCASSLAGQGSSLSGNTIYFGEGSWLTVV.

This clone was seen a few times. V gene TRBV21-1 combines with J gene TRBJ1-1; no DNA check was done on the table's D call, TRBD1. TRBV21-1 is described as a pseudogene. CDR3 length: 14 residues. DNA of the CDR3: TGTGCCAGCAGCAGGACAGCTATGAACACTGAAGCTTTCTTT. Translated: CASSRTAMNTEAFF.

The chain recombines TRBV7-9 with TRBJ2-5; 7 nucleotides align to TRBD2. Germline CDR1 reads SEHNR; CDR2 reads FQNEAQ (reference sequence). Trimming cost V 7 bases and J 4 bases; bases outside gene matches: 12. This CDR3 has 15 residues. The CDR3 DNA reads TGTGCCAGCATCGCGGGAGTTGGCGGAGGAGAGACCCAGTACTTC. It encodes CASIAGVGGGETQYF.